The sequence of this T cell receptor beta chain was determined in a study of blood T cell repertoires in COVID-19. At the level of the study: COVID-19 samples from acute and convalescent phases originated in the United States, Italy and Spain. T cells, B-cell-depleted T cells, or PBMCs supplied cDNA or gDNA.

This CDR3 is 16 amino acids long. CDR1 and CDR2 (germline): LGHNA, YNFKEQ. V was clipped by 0 bases and J by 6 bases, with 15 bases between them. As handled by the study authors: Nucleated cell counts were estimated from reference gene primer amplification. Libraries were prepared by immunoSEQ multiplex PCR; TCRdb keeps only in-frame clonotypes and omits some of them. D and trimming come from the DNA, and the V and J calls and clone size come from that table. The profile covers just under 65,000 clones, with about 80% appearing a single time and 45% to 65% taken by the ten largest. The chain carries TRBV4-2 and TRBJ1-3; D is uncertain. The sequenced sample consisted of peripheral blood. This TCR was sampled from a woman of 80 years or more with acute or convalescent COVID-19. The chain's CDR3 is CASSQEVAKTQNTIYF. The CDR3 DNA reads TGTGCCAGCAGCCAAGAAGTAGCCAAGACCCAAAACACCATATATTTT.